This record covers a single TCR beta chain. Its target is not known. This specimen comes from a study of OX40 agonist ivuxolimab in advanced cancers. Study-level information: Participants could have had prior anti-PD-1, anti-PD-L1 or anti-CTLA-4 therapy, and around 40% had some.

Libraries were prepared by immunoSEQ multiplex PCR; TCRdb keeps only in-frame clonotypes and omits some of them. Of about 45,000 clones in the sample, roughly four fifths were seen once. The study, taken as a whole, reports: The study observed clonal expansion of CD4+ and CD8+ blood T cells by week 6 at 0.1 to 3.0 mg/kg.

The germline V and J ends were trimmed by 0 bases and 7 bases, with 13 bases remaining between them. CDR1 and CDR2 from the germline V gene are LGHNA and YNFKEQ. The CDR3 is made up of 15 amino acids. V is TRBV4-2 and J is TRBJ1-5; no definite D call. Source: CD4+ or CD8+ T cells sorted from blood, taken in a trial of the OX40 agonist ivuxolimab. This TCR was sampled from an adult with an advanced solid tumor such as melanoma, head and neck, liver or kidney cancer. CDR3 nucleotides: TGTGCCAGCAGCCAAGATCTCGCAGCCCTCCAGCCCCAGCATTTT. The encoded protein is CASSQDLAALQPQHF.